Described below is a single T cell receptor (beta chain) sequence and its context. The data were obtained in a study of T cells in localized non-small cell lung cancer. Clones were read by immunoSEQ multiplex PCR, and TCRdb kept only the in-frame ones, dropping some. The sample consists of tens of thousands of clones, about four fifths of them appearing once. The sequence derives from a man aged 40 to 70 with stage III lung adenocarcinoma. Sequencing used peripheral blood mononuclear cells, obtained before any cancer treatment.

Written as DNA, the CDR3 is TGTGCCAGCTCACCAAAAGCGACAGGGTCCTACTACAATGAGCAGTTCTTC. Translated, it gives CASSPKATGSYYNEQFF. This chain connects TRBV18 to TRBJ2-1; 7 bases agree with TRBD1. The CDR3 is 17 amino acids. Per the germline V gene, CDR1 is KGHSH and CDR2 is LQKENI. V dropped 2 bases and J dropped 3; count of bases not matched to a gene: 10.